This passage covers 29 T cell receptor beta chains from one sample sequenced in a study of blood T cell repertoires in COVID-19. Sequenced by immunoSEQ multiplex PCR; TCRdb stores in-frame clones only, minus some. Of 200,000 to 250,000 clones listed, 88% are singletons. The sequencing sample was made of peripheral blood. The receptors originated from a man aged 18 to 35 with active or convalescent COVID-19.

Written as DNA, the CDR3 is TGTGCCAGCAGCGTAGACCAGGGCCCCAATCAGCCCCAGCATTTT. Amino acids: CASSVDQGPNQPQHF. The chain recombines TRBV9 with TRBJ1-5, with D perhaps matching TRBD1 (5 bases). Germline loops: CDR1 SGDLS, CDR2 YYNGEE. V gave up 0 bases and J gave up 3 bases, with 10 bases separating them. CDR3 length: 15 residues.

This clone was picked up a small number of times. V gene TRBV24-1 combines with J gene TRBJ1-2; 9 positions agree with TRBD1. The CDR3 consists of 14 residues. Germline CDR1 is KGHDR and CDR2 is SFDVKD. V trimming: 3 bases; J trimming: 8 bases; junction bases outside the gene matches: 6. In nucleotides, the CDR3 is TGTGCCACCAGTGATCCCCAAGGGACAGGGGGCTACACCTTC. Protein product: CATSDPQGTGGYTF.

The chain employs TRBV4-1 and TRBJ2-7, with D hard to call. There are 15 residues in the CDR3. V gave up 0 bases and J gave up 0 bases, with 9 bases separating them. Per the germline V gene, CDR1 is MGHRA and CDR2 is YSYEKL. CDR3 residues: CASSQDGPTSYEQYF. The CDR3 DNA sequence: TGCGCCAGCAGCCAAGATGGTCCTACCTCCTACGAGCAGTACTTC.

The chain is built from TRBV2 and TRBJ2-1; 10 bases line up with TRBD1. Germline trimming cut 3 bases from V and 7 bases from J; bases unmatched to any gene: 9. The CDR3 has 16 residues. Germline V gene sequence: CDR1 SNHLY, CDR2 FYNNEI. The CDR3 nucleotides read TGTGCCAGCAGTGAGGTTTCAGGGACAGGGGCTAATGAGCAGTTCTTC. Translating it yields CASSEVSGTGANEQFF.

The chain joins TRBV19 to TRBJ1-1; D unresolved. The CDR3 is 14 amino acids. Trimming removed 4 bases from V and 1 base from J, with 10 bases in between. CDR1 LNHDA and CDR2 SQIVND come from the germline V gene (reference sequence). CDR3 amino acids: CASSSGGGNTEAFF. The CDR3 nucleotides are TGTGCCAGTAGTAGTGGAGGAGGGAACACTGAAGCTTTCTTT.

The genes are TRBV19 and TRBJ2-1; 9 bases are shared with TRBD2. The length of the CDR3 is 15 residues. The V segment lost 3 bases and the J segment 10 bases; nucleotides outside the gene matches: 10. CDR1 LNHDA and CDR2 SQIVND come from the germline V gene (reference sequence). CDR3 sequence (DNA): TGTGCCAGTAGTATTCCCCTAGCGGGAACTGGGGAGCAGTTCTTC. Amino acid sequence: CASSIPLAGTGEQFF.

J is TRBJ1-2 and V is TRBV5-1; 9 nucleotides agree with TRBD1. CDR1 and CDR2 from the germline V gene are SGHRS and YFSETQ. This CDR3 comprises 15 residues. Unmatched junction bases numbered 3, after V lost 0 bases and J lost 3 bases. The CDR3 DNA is TGCGCCAGCAGCTTGGGGGGACAGGGACACTATGGCTACACCTTC. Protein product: CASSLGGQGHYGYTF.

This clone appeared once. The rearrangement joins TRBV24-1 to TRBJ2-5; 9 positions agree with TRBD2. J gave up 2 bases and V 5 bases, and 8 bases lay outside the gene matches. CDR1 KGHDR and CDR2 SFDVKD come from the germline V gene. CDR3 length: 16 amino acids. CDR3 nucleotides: TGTGCCACCAGTGGTTTTCCTAGCGGGGCTCAAGAGACCCAGTACTTC. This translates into CATSGFPSGAQETQYF.

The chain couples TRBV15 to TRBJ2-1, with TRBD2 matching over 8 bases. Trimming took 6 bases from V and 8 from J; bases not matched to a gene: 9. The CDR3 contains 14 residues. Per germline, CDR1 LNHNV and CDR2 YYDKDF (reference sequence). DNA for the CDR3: TGTGCCACCAGGACGGGAGGGCTGATTGATGAGCAGTTCTTC. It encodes CATRTGGLIDEQFF.

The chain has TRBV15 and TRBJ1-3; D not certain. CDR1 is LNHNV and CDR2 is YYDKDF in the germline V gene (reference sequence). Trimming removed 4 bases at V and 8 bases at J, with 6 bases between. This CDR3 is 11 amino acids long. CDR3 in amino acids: CATSITDTIYF. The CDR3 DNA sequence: TGTGCCACCAGCATTACAGACACCATATATTTT.

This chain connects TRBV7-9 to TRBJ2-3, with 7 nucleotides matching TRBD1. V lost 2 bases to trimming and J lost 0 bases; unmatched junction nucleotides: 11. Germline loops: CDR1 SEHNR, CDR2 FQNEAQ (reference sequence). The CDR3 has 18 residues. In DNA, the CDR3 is TGTGCCAGCAGCTTACCTAACACGACAGGGAGTAGCACAGATACGCAGTATTTT. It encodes CASSLPNTTGSSTDTQYF.

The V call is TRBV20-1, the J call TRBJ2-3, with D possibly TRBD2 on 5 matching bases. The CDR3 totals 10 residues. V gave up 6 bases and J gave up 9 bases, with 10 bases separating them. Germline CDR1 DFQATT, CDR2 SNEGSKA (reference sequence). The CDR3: CSASEDTQYF. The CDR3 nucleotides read TGCAGTGCCTCGGAGGACACGCAGTATTTT.

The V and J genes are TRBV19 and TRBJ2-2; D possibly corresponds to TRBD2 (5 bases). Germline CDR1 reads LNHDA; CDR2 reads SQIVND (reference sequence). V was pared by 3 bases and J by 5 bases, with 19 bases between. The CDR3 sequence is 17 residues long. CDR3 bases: TGTGCCAGTAGTATTTTAGCCTCGGACTTAGGGACCGGGGAGCTGTTTTTT. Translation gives CASSILASDLGTGELFF.

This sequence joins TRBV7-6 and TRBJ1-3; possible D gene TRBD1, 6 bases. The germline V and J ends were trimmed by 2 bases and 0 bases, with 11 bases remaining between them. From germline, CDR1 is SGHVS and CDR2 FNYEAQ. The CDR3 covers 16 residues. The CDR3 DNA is TGTGCCAGCAGCTTACAGCAGGGGAGCTCTGGAAACACCATATATTTT. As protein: CASSLQQGSSGNTIYF.

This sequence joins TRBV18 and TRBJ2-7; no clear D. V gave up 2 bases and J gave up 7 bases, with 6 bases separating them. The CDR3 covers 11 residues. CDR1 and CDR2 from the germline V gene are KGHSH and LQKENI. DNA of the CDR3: TGTGCCAGCTCACCAAATCGGGAGCAGTACTTC. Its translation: CASSPNREQYF.

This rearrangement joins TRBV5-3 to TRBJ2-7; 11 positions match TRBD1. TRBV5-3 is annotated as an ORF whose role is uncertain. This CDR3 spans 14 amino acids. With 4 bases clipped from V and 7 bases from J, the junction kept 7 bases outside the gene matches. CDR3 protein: CARSRGQGAGEQYF. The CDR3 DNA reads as TGTGCCAGAAGCCGAGGACAGGGGGCAGGAGAGCAGTACTTC.

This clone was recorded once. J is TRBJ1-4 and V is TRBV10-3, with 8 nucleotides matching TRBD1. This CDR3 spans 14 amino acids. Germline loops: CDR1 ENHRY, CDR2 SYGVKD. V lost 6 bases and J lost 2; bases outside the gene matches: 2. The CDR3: CAISDRGTNEKLFF. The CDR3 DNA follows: TGTGCCATCAGCGACAGGGGCACTAATGAAAAACTGTTTTTT.

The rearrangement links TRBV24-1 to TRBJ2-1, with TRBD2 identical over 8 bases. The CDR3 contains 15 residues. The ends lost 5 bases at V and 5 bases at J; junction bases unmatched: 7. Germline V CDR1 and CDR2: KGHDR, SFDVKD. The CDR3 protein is CATSVAGGGHNEQFF. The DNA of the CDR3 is TGTGCCACCAGTGTGGCGGGAGGAGGGCACAATGAGCAGTTCTTC.

CDR3 in DNA: TGTGCCAGCAGTCCTCGACAGGGTTTAGGTTCACCCCTCCACTTT. This translates into CASSPRQGLGSPLHF. This chain links TRBV27 with TRBJ1-6; 7 bases fit TRBD1. Losses at the gene ends were 5 bases for V and 9 bases for J; bases not matched to a gene: 10. From germline, CDR1 is MNHEY and CDR2 SMNVEV (reference sequence). This CDR3 is built from 15 residues.

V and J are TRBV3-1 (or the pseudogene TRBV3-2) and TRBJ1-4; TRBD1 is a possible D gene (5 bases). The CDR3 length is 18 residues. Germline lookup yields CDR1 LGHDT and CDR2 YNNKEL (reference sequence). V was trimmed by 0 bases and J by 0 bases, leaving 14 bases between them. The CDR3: CASSQEGPFRATNEKLFF. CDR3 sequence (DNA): TGTGCCAGCAGCCAAGAGGGGCCTTTTCGCGCAACTAATGAAAAACTGTTTTTT.

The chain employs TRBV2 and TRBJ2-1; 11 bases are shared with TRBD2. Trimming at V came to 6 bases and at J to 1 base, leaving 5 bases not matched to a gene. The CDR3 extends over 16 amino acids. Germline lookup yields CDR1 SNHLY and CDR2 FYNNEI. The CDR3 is CASRDRLAGSYNEQFF. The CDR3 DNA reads TGTGCCAGCAGGGACCGACTAGCGGGATCCTACAATGAGCAGTTCTTC.

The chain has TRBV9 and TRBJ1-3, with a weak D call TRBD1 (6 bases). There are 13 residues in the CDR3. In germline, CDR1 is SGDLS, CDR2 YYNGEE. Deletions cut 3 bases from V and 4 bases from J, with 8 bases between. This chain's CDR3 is CASSAGQGNTIYF. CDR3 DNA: TGTGCCAGCAGCGCTGGACAGGGAAACACCATATATTTT.

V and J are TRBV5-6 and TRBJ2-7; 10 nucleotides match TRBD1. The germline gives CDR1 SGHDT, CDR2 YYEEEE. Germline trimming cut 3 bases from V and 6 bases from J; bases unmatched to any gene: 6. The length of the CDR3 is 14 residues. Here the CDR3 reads CASSSRQGASEQYF. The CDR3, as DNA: TGTGCCAGCAGCTCTAGACAGGGGGCCTCCGAGCAGTACTTC.

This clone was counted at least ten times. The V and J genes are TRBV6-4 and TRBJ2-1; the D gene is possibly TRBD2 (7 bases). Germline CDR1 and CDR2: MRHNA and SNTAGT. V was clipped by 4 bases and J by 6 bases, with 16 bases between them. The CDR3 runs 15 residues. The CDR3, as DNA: TGTGCCAGCAGTGCAAGCGGGGAGGGGGGCAATGAGCAGTTCTTC. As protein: CASSASGEGGNEQFF.

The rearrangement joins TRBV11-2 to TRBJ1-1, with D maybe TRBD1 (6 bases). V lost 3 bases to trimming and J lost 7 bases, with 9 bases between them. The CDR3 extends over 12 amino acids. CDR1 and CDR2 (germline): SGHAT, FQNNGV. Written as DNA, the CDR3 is TGTGCCAGCAGCTTTATAGGGGGTGAAGCTTTCTTT. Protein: CASSFIGGEAFF.

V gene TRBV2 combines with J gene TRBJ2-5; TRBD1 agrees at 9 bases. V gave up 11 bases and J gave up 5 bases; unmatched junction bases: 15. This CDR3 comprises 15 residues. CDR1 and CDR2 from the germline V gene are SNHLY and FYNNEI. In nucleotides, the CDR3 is TGTGCCGCCTCTCCGGGGACAGGGTTTGGGGAGACCCAGTACTTC. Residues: CAASPGTGFGETQYF.

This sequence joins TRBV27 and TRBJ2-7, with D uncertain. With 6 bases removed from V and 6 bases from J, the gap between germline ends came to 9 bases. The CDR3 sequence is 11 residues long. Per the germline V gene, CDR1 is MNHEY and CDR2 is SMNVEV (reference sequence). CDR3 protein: CASSLIGEQYF. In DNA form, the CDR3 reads TGTGCCAGCAGCCTAATCGGCGAGCAGTACTTC.

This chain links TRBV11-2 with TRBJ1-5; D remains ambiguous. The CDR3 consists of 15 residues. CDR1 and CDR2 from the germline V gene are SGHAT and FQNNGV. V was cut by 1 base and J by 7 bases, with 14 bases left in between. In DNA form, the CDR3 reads TGTGCCAGCAGCTTAGGGGTCGGGGTTGGACAGCCCCAGCATTTT. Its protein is CASSLGVGVGQPQHF.

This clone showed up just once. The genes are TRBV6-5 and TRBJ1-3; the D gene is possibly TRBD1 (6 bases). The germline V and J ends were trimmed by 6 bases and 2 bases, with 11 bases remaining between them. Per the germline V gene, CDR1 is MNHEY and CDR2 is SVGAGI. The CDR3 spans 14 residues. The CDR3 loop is CASRATGTGNTIYF. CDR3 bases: TGTGCCAGCAGGGCCACAGGGACTGGAAACACCATATATTTT.